The clone carrying this T cell receptor (beta chain) was observed many times. Its antigen is undetermined. Per the original methods: A classifier of distant metastasis in papillary thyroid cancer was built from CDR3 differences (across clinicopathological groups). TCRdb ran MiXCR on the PCR reads. TCRdb, not the original authors, processed these V and J calls. The data hold some 17,000 clones, with about 25% observed a single time. This entry belongs to a study of metastatic and nonmetastatic thyroid tumors. Whole-study context: Patients with malignant and benign thyroid disease provided blood and tumor or nodule tissue, whose repertoires were compared. Study observations and caveats: Across blood and tumor, TCR beta diversity in malignant thyroid tumors was reportedly significantly higher than in benign nodules.

None of the patients had undergone any treatment ahead of thyroid surgery. Germline CDR1 SGHAT, CDR2 FQNNGV. Trimming cost V 4 bases and J 1 base, with 13 bases left between them. The CDR3 has 15 amino acids. This sequence originates from a female donor with papillary thyroid cancer or a benign thyroid nodule (not recorded which). Some clones in this sample may be carry-over from other donors' samples. The genes are TRBV11-2 and TRBJ1-1; D is undetermined. The sequenced sample was adjacent normal tissue. This CDR3 is CASSSSSGWNTEAFF. CDR3 DNA: TGTGCCAGCAGCTCATCATCGGGTTGGAACACTGAAGCTTTCTTT.